Following are 30 T cell receptor beta chains from one sample sequenced in a study of blood T cell repertoires in COVID-19. Sequencing used immunoSEQ multiplex PCR; TCRdb keeps in-frame clones, though not all of them. The sample shows 150,000 to 200,000 clones, approximately 90% of them seen only once. What was sequenced was peripheral blood. These TCRs come from a man between 35 and 55 years old with active or convalescent COVID-19.

There are a few counts of this clone. The V call is TRBV9, the J call TRBJ2-3, with 7 bases lining up with TRBD2. The length of the CDR3 is 18 residues. In germline, CDR1 is SGDLS, CDR2 YYNGEE. Trimming removed 1 base from V and 2 bases from J; junction bases left unmatched: 13. The DNA for the CDR3 is TGTGCCAGCAGCGTAAGCCTCACCGGGGCGGGGGACACAGATACGCAGTATTTT. This codes for CASSVSLTGAGDTDTQYF.

The V call is TRBV28, the J call TRBJ1-5, with D tentatively TRBD1 (5 bases). This CDR3 has 14 amino acids. Trimming stripped 3 bases from V and 7 bases from J, with 13 bases between. Germline assignment: CDR1 MDHEN and CDR2 SYDVKM. CDR3 in amino acids: CASSFGGGSQPQHF. CDR3 bases: TGTGCCAGCAGTTTTGGGGGAGGAAGCCAGCCCCAGCATTTT.

This sequence joins TRBV30 and TRBJ2-5; 11 bases align to TRBD1. Trimming removed 3 bases from V and 1 base from J; junction bases left unmatched: 4. This CDR3 contains 15 residues. CDR1 GTSNPN and CDR2 SVGIG come from the germline V gene (reference sequence). The CDR3 region has the DNA TGTGCCTGGAGCGGGACAGGGGGAGCCCAAGAGACCCAGTACTTC. Translation gives CAWSGTGGAQETQYF. Filled out from reference TRBV30 and TRBJ2-5, the complete variable domain reads SQTIHQWPATLVQPVGSPLSLECTVEGTSNPNLYWYRQAAGRGLQLLFYSVGIGQISSEVPQNLSASRPQDRQFILSSKKLLLSDSGFYLCAWSGTGGAQETQYFGPGTRLLVL.

There are a few counts of this clone. The chain joins TRBV4-2 to TRBJ2-3; 15 bases match TRBD2. The germline V gene encodes CDR1 LGHNA and CDR2 YNFKEQ. The V gene end was trimmed by 4 bases and the J gene end by 0 bases; junction bases not matched to a gene: 5. The CDR3 spans 18 residues. CDR3 loop: CASSRRGTSGGSTDTQYF. The CDR3 DNA sequence: TGTGCCAGCAGCCGCCGGGGGACTAGCGGGGGGAGCACAGATACGCAGTATTTT.

This clone was seen only once. V and J are TRBV3-1 (or the pseudogene TRBV3-2) and TRBJ2-2; 13 bases agree with TRBD2. The germline V gene has CDR1 LGHDT and CDR2 YNNKEL (reference sequence). This CDR3 has 19 amino acids. V shed 1 base and J 6 bases; nucleotides not matched to a gene: 11. CDR3 sequence: CASSQVRMALAGGAGELFF. DNA for the CDR3: TGTGCCAGCAGCCAAGTCCGGATGGCACTAGCGGGGGGGGCCGGGGAGCTGTTTTTT.

The chain joins TRBV6-5 to TRBJ2-1, with 9 bases aligning to TRBD1. This CDR3 is 15 amino acids long. In germline, CDR1 is MNHEY, CDR2 SVGAGI. After removal of 5 bases from V and 2 bases from J, the junction contained 4 bases not matched to a gene. The CDR3 spells CASSPRQGAYNEQFF. Written as DNA, the CDR3 is TGTGCCAGCAGTCCCCGACAGGGGGCCTACAATGAGCAGTTCTTC.

The CDR3: CASTPRGISNYGYTF. The CDR3 nucleotides read TGTGCCAGCACCCCCAGGGGGATATCAAACTATGGCTACACCTTC. The V call is TRBV28, the J call TRBJ1-2; 7 bases fit TRBD1. In germline, CDR1 is MDHEN, CDR2 SYDVKM. The CDR3 runs 15 residues. With V trimmed by 7 bases and J by 2 bases, 10 bases remained unmatched.

This clone came up once. The V call is TRBV6-6, the J call TRBJ1-6; the match to TRBD1 covers 9 bases. Germline CDR1 is MNHNY and CDR2 is SVGAGI (reference sequence). There are 15 residues in the CDR3. Unmatched junction bases numbered 1, after V lost 2 bases and J lost 5 bases. CDR3 in amino acids: CASSYGTGNNSPLHF. Here the CDR3 DNA reads TGTGCCAGCAGTTACGGGACAGGGAATAATTCACCCCTCCACTTT.

The V gene is TRBV24-1, the J gene TRBJ2-3; D not certain. The CDR3 is 13 residues long. V shed 6 bases and J shed 3 bases, with 9 bases lying between them. Germline lookup yields CDR1 KGHDR and CDR2 SFDVKD. CDR3 sequence reads: CATSHAGTDTQYF. CDR3 sequence (DNA): TGTGCCACCAGTCATGCCGGGACAGATACGCAGTATTTT.

V gene TRBV2 combines with J gene TRBJ1-2; TRBD1 might be the D (5 bases). This CDR3 is built from 14 residues. The V and J ends lost 2 bases and 8 bases respectively, with 15 bases between them. CDR1 SNHLY and CDR2 FYNNEI come from the germline V gene. CDR3: CASSETLAGQGYTF. The CDR3 DNA follows: TGTGCCAGCAGTGAAACTTTGGCAGGGCAGGGCTACACCTTC. The whole variable domain, remainder taken from reference TRBV2 and TRBJ1-2, is EPEVTQTPSHQVTQMGQEVILRCVPISNHLYFYWYRQILGQKVEFLVSFYNNEISEKSEIFDDQFSVERPDGSNFTLKIRSTKLEDSAMYFCASSETLAGQGYTFGSGTRLTVV.

CDR3 protein: CASNPGWGGNTEAFF. Written as DNA, the CDR3 is TGTGCCAGTAACCCAGGCTGGGGAGGGAACACTGAAGCTTTCTTT. The chain carries TRBV19 and TRBJ1-1; D unclear. The CDR3 is 15 amino acids. Germline CDR1 is LNHDA and CDR2 is SQIVND (reference sequence). Trimming stripped 7 bases from V and 1 base from J, with 16 bases between.

The chain uses TRBV19 and TRBJ2-3; tentative D call: TRBD1 (6 bases). This CDR3 has 15 amino acids. V lost 1 base and J lost 1, with 9 bases in between. Per germline, CDR1 LNHDA and CDR2 SQIVND (reference sequence). This chain's CDR3 is CASSIGQVGTDTQYF. Here the CDR3 DNA reads TGTGCCAGTAGTATAGGACAGGTTGGCACAGATACGCAGTATTTT.

This clone has just a few counts. The J gene is TRBJ2-6, the V gene TRBV24-1; D is possibly TRBD1 (6 bases). The CDR3 is 16 amino acids. Trimming stripped 3 bases from V and 2 bases from J, with 10 bases between. Germline V gives CDR1 KGHDR, CDR2 SFDVKD. As DNA, the CDR3 is TGTGCCACCAGTGATGCTACAGGGCCTGGGGCCAACGTCCTGACTTTC. Its translation is CATSDATGPGANVLTF.

This rearrangement joins TRBV4-1 to TRBJ1-4; tentative D call: TRBD1 (6 bases). CDR1 MGHRA and CDR2 YSYEKL come from the germline V gene. Trimming shortened V by 4 bases and J by 4 bases, and 16 bases separated the two germline ends. The CDR3 is made up of 16 amino acids. CDR3 region: CASSPTLGQFNEKLFF. The CDR3 DNA reads as TGCGCCAGCAGCCCGACCTTAGGACAGTTTAATGAAAAACTGTTTTTT.

V is TRBV9 and J is TRBJ1-2; D call uncertain. Deletions cut 4 bases from V and 8 bases from J, with 12 bases between. The CDR3 runs to 12 residues. Germline assignment: CDR1 SGDLS and CDR2 YYNGEE. The CDR3 coding sequence is TGTGCCAGCAGCTCAAAAGGAGGGGGCTACACCTTC. Translation: CASSSKGGGYTF.

CDR3 in DNA: TGTGCCAGCAGCTTAACTAGCGGAATTTCTACCTACGAGCAGTACTTC. This sequence encodes CASSLTSGISTYEQYF. The V gene is TRBV11-3, the J gene TRBJ2-7, with TRBD2 identical over 8 bases. Germline assignment: CDR1 SGHNT and CDR2 YENEEA. Losses at the gene ends were 2 bases for V and 2 bases for J; bases not matched to a gene: 8. The CDR3 covers 16 residues.

This clone has more than one count but fewer than ten. The chain couples TRBV5-1 to TRBJ1-1; possible D gene TRBD1, 5 bases. Germline lookup yields CDR1 SGHRS and CDR2 YFSETQ. The CDR3 has 13 amino acids. V was trimmed by 4 bases and J by 1 base, leaving 8 bases between them. CDR3 coding DNA: TGCGCCAGCAGCCGGGGGGAGAACACTGAAGCTTTCTTT. Its protein product is CASSRGENTEAFF.

The chain has TRBV2 and TRBJ1-4; TRBD1 matches 8 bases. Trimming removed 6 bases from V and 2 bases from J; junction bases left unmatched: 5. Germline V gene data show CDR1 as SNHLY and CDR2 as FYNNEI. CDR3 length: 15 amino acids. CDR3 region: CASRPQGATNEKLFF. CDR3 in DNA: TGTGCCAGCAGGCCTCAGGGGGCGACTAATGAAAAACTGTTTTTT. Variable domain in full (rest from reference TRBV2 and TRBJ1-4): EPEVTQTPSHQVTQMGQEVILRCVPISNHLYFYWYRQILGQKVEFLVSFYNNEISEKSEIFDDQFSVERPDGSNFTLKIRSTKLEDSAMYFCASRPQGATNEKLFFGSGTQLSVL.

This clone was picked up one time. This rearrangement joins TRBV3-1 (or the pseudogene TRBV3-2) to TRBJ1-1; D is possibly TRBD1 (5 bases). Trimming cost V 4 bases and J 8 bases, with 14 bases left between them. The CDR3 has 13 amino acids. From germline, CDR1 is LGHDT and CDR2 YNNKEL (reference sequence). The CDR3 coding sequence is TGTGCCAGCAGCCCACGACAGTTACCGGAAGCTTTCTTT. It yields the protein CASSPRQLPEAFF.

The chain links TRBV19 to TRBJ1-2, with D possibly being TRBD1 (6 bases). Germline V gene lookup returns CDR1 LNHDA and CDR2 SQIVND (reference sequence). Trimming pared 1 base from V and 6 bases from J, leaving 9 bases between. This CDR3 has 13 residues. CDR3 DNA: TGTGCCAGTAGTATAGGTCGACAGGATGGCTACACCTTC. As protein: CASSIGRQDGYTF. The variable domain in full, with the rest retrieved from reference TRBV19 and TRBJ1-2, is DGGITQSPKYLFRKEGQNVTLSCEQNLNHDAMYWYRQDPGQGLRLIYYSQIVNDFQKGDIAEGYSVSREKKESFPLTVTSAQKNPTAFYLCASSIGRQDGYTFGSGTRLTVV.

The rearrangement uses TRBV7-2 and TRBJ1-2; 12 nucleotides align to TRBD1. This CDR3 region has 17 residues. Germline-derived CDR1 and CDR2 are SGHTA and FQGNSA. V dropped 2 bases and J dropped 3; count of bases not matched to a gene: 7. This chain's CDR3 is CASSLRGQGAGDYGYTF. The DNA of the CDR3 is TGTGCCAGCAGCTTAAGGGGACAGGGGGCAGGGGACTATGGCTACACCTTC.

The rearrangement joins TRBV6-5 to TRBJ2-3; TRBD2 aligns across 7 bases. Trimming at V came to 5 bases and at J to 4 bases, leaving 0 bases not matched to a gene. This CDR3 is built from 12 residues. Germline V gene sequence: CDR1 MNHEY, CDR2 SVGAGI. This chain's CDR3 is CASSRGADTQYF. The DNA for the CDR3 is TGTGCCAGCAGTCGGGGGGCAGATACGCAGTATTTT.

The chain carries TRBV7-9 and TRBJ1-4; no definite D call. Germline V gene data show CDR1 as SEHNR and CDR2 as FQNEAQ (reference sequence). This CDR3 is built from 17 residues. V lost 5 bases and J lost 0, with 16 bases in between. The CDR3 region is CASSVKPVKTTNEKLFF. The CDR3 region has the DNA TGTGCCAGCAGCGTGAAACCGGTCAAGACAACTAATGAAAAACTGTTTTTT. The variable domain in full, completed from reference TRBV7-9 and TRBJ1-4, reads DTGVSQNPRHKITKRGQNVTFRCDPISEHNRLYWYRQTLGQGPEFLTYFQNEAQLEKSRLLSDRFSAERPKGSFSTLEIQRTEQGDSAMYLCASSVKPVKTTNEKLFFGSGTQLSVL.

The chain couples TRBV20-1 to TRBJ1-1; perhaps TRBD1 as D (6 bases). The CDR3 is 14 amino acids. The germline CDR1 and CDR2 sequences are DFQATT and SNEGSKA (reference sequence). V was shortened by 3 bases and J by 3 bases, with 14 bases between the two germline ends. CDR3 nucleotide sequence: TGCAGTGCTAGTTCCCACAGGGTTTACACTGAAGCTTTCTTT. Protein sequence: CSASSHRVYTEAFF.

The chain recombines TRBV5-6 with TRBJ1-6; 7 bases match TRBD1. The length of the CDR3 is 15 residues. Germline lookup yields CDR1 SGHDT and CDR2 YYEEEE. J lost 10 bases, V lost 0 bases, and 7 bases had no gene match. The CDR3 DNA is TGTGCCAGCAGCTTGGCAGGACAGGTTGTGTCACCCCTCCACTTT. Protein sequence: CASSLAGQVVSPLHF. Full variable domain (outside the CDR3, taken from reference TRBV5-6 and TRBJ1-6): DAGVTQSPTHLIKTRGQQVTLRCSPKSGHDTVSWYQQALGQGPQFIFQYYEEEERQRGNFPDRFSGHQFPNYSSELNVNALLLGDSALYLCASSLAGQVVSPLHFGNGTRLTVT.

The chain joins TRBV7-2 to TRBJ2-1; no definite D call. Germline CDR1 reads SGHTA; CDR2 reads FQGNSA. The CDR3 totals 15 residues. V was clipped by 3 bases and J by 8 bases, with 17 bases between them. The CDR3 sequence is CASSLGQSSVDEQFF. The CDR3 DNA follows: TGTGCCAGCAGCTTGGGCCAAAGCAGTGTCGATGAGCAGTTCTTC.

The chain recombines TRBV12-5 with TRBJ2-5; 11 positions match TRBD2. V lost 0 bases and J lost 5; bases outside the gene matches: 5. This CDR3 spans 16 amino acids. Germline-derived CDR1 and CDR2 are LGHNT and FRNRAP. The CDR3 coding sequence is TGTGCTAGTGGTTTGGTACTAGCGGGAGTTGGGGAGACCCAGTACTTC. This gives the protein CASGLVLAGVGETQYF. Full variable domain (rest looked up from reference TRBV12-5 and TRBJ2-5): DARVTQTPRHKVTEMGQEVTMRCQPILGHNTVFWYRQTMMQGLELLAYFRNRAPLDDSGMPKDRFSAEMPDATLATLKIQPSEPRDSAVYFCASGLVLAGVGETQYFGPGTRLLVL.

The chain couples TRBV29-1 to TRBJ2-5, with TRBD2 as a possible D gene (5 bases). The CDR3 totals 13 residues. V dropped 4 bases and J dropped 5 bases, with 14 bases sitting between them. Germline V lookup: CDR1 SQVTM, CDR2 ANQGSEA. The CDR3 DNA follows: TGCAGCGTTGTGTTCGGGGTGGGGGAGACCCAGTACTTC. This sequence encodes CSVVFGVGETQYF.

The chain links TRBV27 to TRBJ2-7, with TRBD2 matching over 13 bases. The CDR3 sequence is 15 residues long. Germline loops: CDR1 MNHEY, CDR2 SMNVEV (reference sequence). The J segment lost 7 bases and the V segment lost 6 bases, leaving 9 bases of the junction unmatched. CDR3 protein: CASSDRLAGGREQYF. The CDR3 DNA is TGTGCCAGCAGCGATCGACTAGCGGGAGGCCGGGAGCAGTACTTC.

V and J are TRBV28 and TRBJ1-5; 11 nucleotides line up with TRBD1. Unmatched junction bases numbered 8, after V lost 4 bases and J lost 0 bases. Germline assignment: CDR1 MDHEN and CDR2 SYDVKM. CDR3 size: 18 residues. The chain's CDR3 is CASSSWTGGFGSNQPQHF. As DNA, the CDR3 is TGTGCCAGCAGTTCATGGACAGGGGGCTTTGGTAGCAATCAGCCCCAGCATTTT.